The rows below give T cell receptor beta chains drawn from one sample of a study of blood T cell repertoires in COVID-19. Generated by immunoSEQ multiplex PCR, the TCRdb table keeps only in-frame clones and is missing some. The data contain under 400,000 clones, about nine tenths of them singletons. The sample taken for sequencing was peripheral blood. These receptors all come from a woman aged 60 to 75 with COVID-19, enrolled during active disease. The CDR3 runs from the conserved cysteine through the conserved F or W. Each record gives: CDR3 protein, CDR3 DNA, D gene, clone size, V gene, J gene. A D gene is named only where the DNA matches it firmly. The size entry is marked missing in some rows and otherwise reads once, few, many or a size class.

CDR3: CASSWAVYNEQFF; DNA: TGTGCCAGCAGTTGGGCAGTTTACAATGAGCAGTTCTTC; D: -; size: -; V: TRBV6-6; J: TRBJ2-1
CDR3: CASSHDTYEQYF; DNA: TGTGCCAGCAGCCACGACACCTACGAGCAGTACTTC; D: -; size: -; V: TRBV7-2; J: TRBJ2-7
CDR3: CASSFIPNTEAFF; DNA: TGTGCCAGCAGCTTTATTCCCAACACTGAAGCTTTCTTT; D: -; size: -; V: TRBV7-2; J: TRBJ1-1
CDR3: CASRDRSGNTIYF; DNA: TGTGCCAGCAGAGACAGGTCCGGAAACACCATATATTTT; D: -; size: -; V: TRBV28; J: TRBJ1-3
CDR3: CASSYNPGTNTGELFF; DNA: TGTGCCAGCAGTTACAACCCCGGGACTAACACCGGGGAGCTGTTTTTT; D: -; size: -; V: TRBV6-5; J: TRBJ2-2
CDR3: CATSRLGEGGPLNTEAFF; DNA: TGTGCCACCAGCAGACTTGGAGAGGGCGGGCCACTGAACACTGAAGCTTTCTTT; D: -; size: -; V: TRBV15; J: TRBJ1-1
CDR3: CASSLTGNSNQPQHF; DNA: TGCGCCAGCAGCTTGACAGGGAATAGCAATCAGCCCCAGCATTTT; D: -; size: -; V: TRBV5-1; J: TRBJ1-5
CDR3: CASRKDRGPYEQYF; DNA: TGTGCCAGCAGGAAGGACAGGGGGCCCTACGAGCAGTACTTC; D: TRBD1; size: -; V: TRBV6-5; J: TRBJ2-7
CDR3: CASTLGGVYEQYF; DNA: TGTGCCAGCACCCTCGGAGGAGTATACGAGCAGTACTTC; D: -; size: -; V: TRBV28; J: TRBJ2-7
CDR3: CASSQHPLVLGTIYF; DNA: TGCGCCAGCAGCCAACATCCCCTGGTCCTCGGGACCATATATTTT; D: -; size: -; V: TRBV4-1; J: TRBJ1-3
CDR3: CASSRGDRTEAFF; DNA: TGTGCCAGCAGCCGGGGGGATCGGACTGAAGCTTTCTTT; D: -; size: -; V: TRBV5-5; J: TRBJ1-1
CDR3: CASSVIRNSPLHF; DNA: TGTGCCAGCAGCGTAATACGGAATTCACCCCTCCACTTT; D: -; size: -; V: TRBV9; J: TRBJ1-6
CDR3: CASSQTGSQPQHF; DNA: TGTGCCAGCTCACAAACAGGGTCTCAGCCCCAGCATTTT; D: -; size: -; V: TRBV18; J: TRBJ1-5
CDR3: CASSVQGITGNTIYF; DNA: TGTGCCAGCAGCGTACAGGGGATCACTGGAAACACCATATATTTT; D: TRBD1; size: -; V: TRBV6-5; J: TRBJ1-3
CDR3: CASSYPPRQISNQPQHF; DNA: TGTGCCAGCAGTTACCCACCCCGACAGATCAGCAATCAGCCCCAGCATTTT; D: -; size: -; V: TRBV6-2/TRBV6-3; J: TRBJ1-5
CDR3: CALTDLGTGELFF; DNA: TGTGCCCTCACAGATTTAGGCACCGGGGAGCTGTTTTTT; D: -; size: -; V: TRBV30; J: TRBJ2-2
CDR3: CASSSQGARHGYTF; DNA: TGTGCCAGCAGTTCGCAGGGGGCGCGGCATGGCTACACCTTC; D: TRBD1; size: -; V: TRBV6-5; J: TRBJ1-2
CDR3: CASSQGQGNTEAFF; DNA: TGTGCCAGCAGCCAGGGACAGGGGAACACTGAAGCTTTCTTT; D: TRBD1; size: few; V: TRBV4-2; J: TRBJ1-1
CDR3: CASKKLAGGLYEQYF; DNA: TGTGCCAGCAAAAAACTAGCGGGGGGATTATACGAGCAGTACTTC; D: TRBD2; size: few; V: TRBV2; J: TRBJ2-7
CDR3: CASSPPGFRDRVDKLFF; DNA: TGTGCCAGCTCACCACCCGGATTCCGGGACAGGGTTGACAAACTGTTTTTT; D: TRBD1; size: once; V: TRBV18; J: TRBJ1-4
CDR3: CASSAGRRSLDEQFF; DNA: TGTGCCAGCAGCGCTGGAAGGCGGAGTTTAGATGAGCAGTTCTTC; D: -; size: once; V: TRBV9; J: TRBJ2-1
CDR3: CSASGGQTLNYGYTF; DNA: TGCAGTGCTAGTGGTGGACAGACTCTAAACTATGGCTACACCTTC; D: -; size: -; V: TRBV20-1; J: TRBJ1-2
CDR3: CASSSHFRTGGFEELFF; DNA: TGTGCCAGCAGCTCACATTTTAGGACAGGGGGCTTCGAGGAGCTGTTTTTT; D: TRBD1; size: once; V: TRBV9; J: TRBJ2-2
CDR3: CASSGTVQGEAFF; DNA: TGTGCCAGCAGCGGGACAGTACAGGGGGAAGCTTTCTTT; D: TRBD1; size: -; V: TRBV5-1; J: TRBJ1-1
CDR3: CASSQSGQLKNTEAFF; DNA: TGCGCCAGCAGTCAATCGGGGCAGCTTAAGAACACTGAAGCTTTCTTT; D: -; size: -; V: TRBV23-1; J: TRBJ1-1
CDR3: CASSQQGGTVNEKLFF; DNA: TGTGCCAGCAGCCAACAAGGTGGGACAGTGAATGAAAAACTGTTTTTT; D: TRBD1; size: -; V: TRBV3-1/TRBV3-2; J: TRBJ1-4
CDR3: CASSPPQRDPPYEQYF; DNA: TGCGCCAGCAGCCCCCCACAGCGGGACCCCCCCTACGAGCAGTACTTC; D: TRBD2; size: -; V: TRBV5-1; J: TRBJ2-7